The 10 T cell receptor beta chains below were found in one sample sequenced in a study of immune evolution from preneoplasia to lung adenocarcinoma. Libraries were prepared by immunoSEQ multiplex PCR; TCRdb keeps only in-frame clonotypes and omits some of them. In the table there are approximately 4,900 clones, 76% of which are singletons. The sequencing sample was made of FFPE minimally invasive lung adenocarcinoma tissue. The receptors stem from a person aged 60-80 years with lung adenocarcinoma.

The gene calls are TRBV7-2 and TRBJ1-1; 7 nucleotides align to TRBD1. Trimming took 8 bases from V and 4 from J; bases not matched to a gene: 10. The germline CDR1 and CDR2 sequences are SGHTA and FQGNSA. The CDR3 extends over 14 amino acids. The chain's CDR3 is CASGKGGRGTEAFF. Written as DNA, the CDR3 is TGTGCCAGCGGAAAAGGGGGCCGGGGCACTGAAGCTTTCTTT.

This clone was observed a few times. The chain links TRBV18 to TRBJ2-2; possibly TRBD1 for D (6 bases). V dropped 5 bases and J dropped 6 bases, with 13 bases sitting between them. CDR1 is KGHSH and CDR2 is LQKENI in the germline V gene. This CDR3 region has 14 residues. The CDR3 spells CASSKTGIPGELFF. CDR3 bases: TGTGCCAGCTCAAAAACAGGGATCCCCGGGGAGCTGTTTTTT.

This clone was observed a few times. The chain is built from TRBV4-2 and TRBJ2-1; 14 nucleotides agree with TRBD2. V shed 3 bases, J shed 3 bases, and the junction held 1 base outside the gene matches. This CDR3 is 16 amino acids long. Germline V gene sequence: CDR1 LGHNA, CDR2 YNFKEQ. The chain's CDR3 is CASSHGLAGGYNEQFF. The CDR3 coding sequence is TGTGCCAGCAGCCATGGACTAGCGGGGGGCTACAATGAGCAGTTCTTC.

This clone has only one observation. The chain couples TRBV15 to TRBJ2-1; D might be TRBD2 (6 bases). There are 17 residues in the CDR3. The germline gives CDR1 LNHNV, CDR2 YYDKDF (reference sequence). Trimming cost V 2 bases and J 5 bases, with 19 bases left between them. CDR3 loop: CATSRLASGPRHNEQFF. The CDR3 nucleotides read TGTGCCACCAGCAGACTAGCGAGCGGACCTAGACACAATGAGCAGTTCTTC.

The CDR3: CASSGASGGAGETQYF. In DNA, the CDR3 is TGTGCCAGCAGTGGGGCTAGCGGGGGGGCCGGGGAGACCCAGTACTTC. The chain has TRBV2 and TRBJ2-5; 12 positions match TRBD2. CDR3 length equals 16 residues. Germline V gene sequence: CDR1 SNHLY, CDR2 FYNNEI. After removal of 4 bases from V and 5 bases from J, the junction contained 8 bases not matched to a gene.

The rearrangement links TRBV11-2 to TRBJ1-2, with unresolved D. The CDR3 is made up of 15 amino acids. The V end was cut by 3 bases, the J end by 7 bases, with 18 bases between. Germline CDR1 reads SGHAT; CDR2 reads FQNNGV. The CDR3 here is CASSFGYSERPGYTF. Written as DNA, the CDR3 is TGTGCCAGCAGCTTTGGTTACAGTGAGAGGCCTGGCTACACCTTC.

J is TRBJ1-1 and V is TRBV6-1, with D possibly matching TRBD1 (6 bases). CDR1 is MNHNS, CDR2 SASEGT, per germline. CDR3 length: 13 residues. The V gene lost 1 base and the J gene lost 4 bases, with 7 bases spanning the gap. CDR3 amino acids: CASSEDRVTEAFF. In nucleotides, the CDR3 is TGTGCCAGCAGTGAAGACAGGGTCACTGAAGCTTTCTTT.

The V gene is TRBV5-4, the J gene TRBJ1-6, with 8 bases matching TRBD1. Germline V gene sequence: CDR1 SGHNT, CDR2 YYREEE (reference sequence). The CDR3 loop spans 14 amino acids. Trimming at V came to 0 bases and at J to 8 bases, leaving 1 base not matched to a gene. CDR3 protein: CASSLGRGHSPLHF. The DNA for the CDR3 is TGTGCCAGCAGCTTGGGCAGGGGGCATTCACCCCTCCACTTT.

This chain joins TRBV9 and TRBJ2-7, with 11 bases matching TRBD1. This CDR3 comprises 16 residues. J lost 4 bases, V lost 0 bases, and 6 bases had no gene match. The germline CDR1 and CDR2 sequences are SGDLS and YYNGEE. CDR3 DNA: TGTGCCAGCAGCGTAGACCCCGGGACAGGGGGTTACGAGCAGTACTTC. This gives the protein CASSVDPGTGGYEQYF.

The chain links TRBV7-8 to TRBJ1-5; 7 nucleotides match TRBD1. The CDR3 has 15 residues. V shed 6 bases, J shed 3 bases, and the junction held 8 bases outside the gene matches. CDR1 is SGHVS and CDR2 is FQNEAQ in the germline V gene. The CDR3 here is CASRDEGQINQPQHF. CDR3 coding DNA: TGTGCCAGCAGGGACGAGGGACAGATCAATCAGCCCCAGCATTTT.